This TCR beta chain was sequenced for a study of blood T cell repertoires in COVID-19. Seattle enrolled patients during active infection and tracked them longitudinally. Generated by immunoSEQ multiplex PCR, the TCRdb table keeps only in-frame clones and is missing some. The sample holds approximately 300,000 clones, 75% to 95% seen once. There are 12 residues in the CDR3. Sequenced: peripheral blood. This clonotype was sampled from a woman aged 25 to 39 with COVID-19, enrolled during active disease. The rearrangement joins TRBV21-1 to TRBJ1-2. TRBV21-1 is noted as a pseudogene. The CDR3 here is CASSMGGYGYTF. The DNA for the CDR3 is TGTGCCAGCAGCATGGGGGGATATGGCTACACCTTC.